These T cell receptor beta chains were read from a single sample in a study of cytomegalovirus exposure and HLA in healthy donors. Using immunoSEQ multiplex PCR, the repertoire was profiled, and TCRdb retains in-frame clones only, with some absent. Of about 170,000 clones detected, 80% to 90% appear once; the ten largest clones hold around 2.5%. The sample consisted of PBMCs. All receptors derive from a man younger than 40 in good health and CMV-seropositive. CDR3s include the opening cysteine and the closing phenylalanine or tryptophan. Each record gives: V gene, J gene, CDR3 protein.

>TRBV11-2|TRBJ1-1
CASSRHLPGEGMNTEAFF
>TRBV18|TRBJ2-3
CASSPALAGTDTQYF
>TRBV5-6|TRBJ2-2
CASSLTLGLADFTGELFF
>TRBV4-1|TRBJ1-5
CASSPDFDRASDQPQHF
>TRBV11-2|TRBJ2-7
CASSLETGWGYEQYF
>TRBV5-4|TRBJ2-7
CASSKGTDGYEQYF
>TRBV20-1|TRBJ1-1
CSAGGDTEAFF
>TRBV4-3|TRBJ2-1
CASSQLLLAPRGNEQFF
>TRBV5-4|TRBJ2-1
CASSKDRGNEQFF
>TRBV7-9|TRBJ2-2
CASSLGAKNTGELFF